This TCR beta chain was sequenced in a study of cytomegalovirus exposure and HLA in healthy donors. Findings and limits, study-wide: Previously analyzed data showed that most TCR beta V segments were productive at a frequency of about 90% or about 30%. Among TCR sequences, most were rare, though some public TCRs appeared in many donors.

The germline V gene encodes CDR1 MNHEY and CDR2 SVGAGI. The CDR3 is 13 amino acids. V was pared by 6 bases and J by 8 bases, with 9 bases of the junction left unmatched. The PCR had 60 Vbeta and 13 Jbeta primers. The table came from immunoSEQ multiplex PCR; TCRdb's copy has only in-frame clones and leaves some out. Of about 150,000 clones listed, roughly four fifths were seen once; the top ten hold more than 4%. Notes on this clone: Its antigen remains unidentified.

The chain combines TRBV6-5 with TRBJ1-2, with 7 positions matching TRBD1. The sequencing sample was made of PBMCs. The sequence was collected from a man younger than 35 in good health and CMV-seronegative. CDR3 coding DNA: TGTGCCAGCAGCTCCCGGTACAGGGGCGGCTACACCTTC. Protein sequence: CASSSRYRGGYTF.